This TCR delta chain was obtained from a study of delta chains in infants with herpesvirus infections (dated by TCRdb to 2022 to 2025). A note on the overall study: A Ugandan infant birth cohort was prospectively followed from birth to characterize gammadelta T cell responses to primary cytomegalovirus (CMV) infection. In infants who were infected with CMV after birth, the study searched for a public fetal Vdelta1/Vgamma8 gammadelta TCR clonotype. Using PBMC, gammadelta TCRs were sequenced for approximately 17 CMV-infected infants, one of whom was congenitally infected, and for roughly 8 CMV-uninfected infants who had enough sample available. By approximate age, the infant blood samples fell into groups of 1.5, 4, 8 and 12 months. Previously published Belgian fetal and cord blood gammadelta TCR data were included only for comparison and were not generated in this cohort.

Looking up the germline V gene yields CDR1 GEAIGNYY and CDR2 EKD. The CDR3 numbers 17 residues from cysteine through phenylalanine. Only CDR3 DNA remains: 51 bases, in frame from the first base. Clipping removes 3 bases from V and 0 bases from J, with 4 as the unmatched junction base count. Regarding this clone: This clone's antigen is unknown. No per-base quality is available; no much larger clone lies one base away.

Overall study results and their limits: Within Vdelta1 cells, the frequency of the public clonotype appeared to be inversely correlated with age at infection and to decay rapidly, seemingly not persisting past roughly two months. The public Vdelta1 clonotype appeared in 4 of 18 CMV-infected infants: three infected postnatally before 120 days of age, plus the congenitally infected infant. A small sample size and the lack of race- or environment-matched controls were noted by the authors, because CMV is acquired by nearly all Ugandans before adulthood. The public clonotype was detected only at the first time point after infection and was not found in uninfected infants or in infants infected after 120 days. Presence of the public clonotype at levels below the detection limit might still occur in CMV-uninfected infants.

The library was built by means of RT-PCR. To generate TCR cDNA, PBMC RNA underwent reverse transcription with SuperScript II using gamma-chain- and delta-chain-specific primers. After purification with AMPure XP beads, the cDNA was amplified and indexed with Illumina adapters using the Nextera XT Index Kit. An Illumina MiSeq with a V2 300-cycle kit was used to sequence the gammadelta TCR libraries. In the authors' own workflow: Using MiXCR v2.1.12, CDR3 sequences were assembled, and reads were mapped onto D, J and V genes obtained from GenBank. VDJtools v1.2.1 was used to carry out repertoire analyses of the CDR3 clonotypes. Clonotypes were called again by TCRdb from the public reads via CATT, and duplicate nucleotide sequences were then merged into one entry. TCRdb assigned the V and J calls; the authors' analysis was not used. Across this sample there are 550 to 750 delta-chain clones, with 30% to 40% seen only once. The ten largest account for about 19% of the sample.

Infants were enrolled after their mothers, pregnant women receiving prenatal care in Kampala, Uganda, were recruited, and documentation of maternal HIV status was required. Families received weekly visits, and collection of infant clinical information, oral swabs and peripheral blood began at 6 weeks of age and continued every 4 months after that. Blood was collected in heparin tubes, and PBMC were isolated by Ficoll-Paque density gradient centrifugation and cryopreserved. Here the chain combines TRDV2 and TRDJ2; 12 bases in the middle match TRDD3. The starting material was peripheral blood, obtained at time point 2 of longitudinal follow-up. This TCR came from a human donor who was a Ugandan infant, either HIV-exposed or HIV-unexposed (not recorded which). At the DNA level, the sequence is TGTGCCTGTGACGGACTGGGGGATACAACTTTGACAGCACAACTCTTCTTT. It is translated as CACDGLGDTTLTAQLFF.